What follows are 19 T cell receptor beta chains derived from one specimen sequenced in a study of cytomegalovirus exposure and HLA in healthy donors. Vbeta (60) and Jbeta (13) primers were used in the PCR. Profiling relied on immunoSEQ multiplex PCR, and the TCRdb table lists in-frame clones only, not all of them. The table includes about 170,000 clones, 76% detected once. The sample taken for sequencing was PBMCs. Receptors were obtained from a female donor in good health and CMV-seronegative.

The chain employs TRBV9 and TRBJ2-5; TRBD2 matches 9 bases. Gene TRBJ2-7 matches the end of the DNA better, so the J call may be wrong. The CDR3 totals 15 residues. Germline V gene lookup returns CDR1 SGDLS and CDR2 YYNGEE. In DNA, the CDR3 is TGTGCCAGCAGCGCCCGGGCGGGAGGGGTCTACGAGCAGTACTTC. This sequence encodes CASSARAGGVYEQYF.

The V and J genes are TRBV6-1 and TRBJ2-1; 7 nucleotides align to TRBD1. This CDR3 spans 17 amino acids. From germline, CDR1 is MNHNS and CDR2 SASEGT. The V gene end was trimmed by 3 bases and the J gene end by 4 bases; junction bases not matched to a gene: 12. CDR3 nucleotides: TGTGCCAGCAGTGAGATACAGGGGCGCGGACGGTACAATGAGCAGTTCTTC. It translates to CASSEIQGRGRYNEQFF.

The rearrangement joins TRBV7-2 to TRBJ2-3, with 9 bases matching TRBD2. After removal of 5 bases from V and 5 bases from J, the junction contained 8 bases not matched to a gene. The CDR3 has 15 residues. The germline CDR1 and CDR2 sequences are SGHTA and FQGNSA. CDR3 bases: TGTGCCAGCAGCCAAAATAGCGGGGGAAGAGATACGCAGTATTTT. Protein product: CASSQNSGGRDTQYF.

The rearrangement links TRBV15 to TRBJ1-5; D may be TRBD1 (5 bases). Trimming stripped 6 bases from V and 0 bases from J, with 12 bases between. Per the germline V gene, CDR1 is LNHNV and CDR2 is YYDKDF (reference sequence). The CDR3 loop spans 15 amino acids. The CDR3 bases are TGTGCCACCAGTGGACACCTTTATAGCAATCAGCCCCAGCATTTT. Protein product: CATSGHLYSNQPQHF.

This chain connects TRBV19 to TRBJ2-5; tentative D call: TRBD2 (6 bases). From germline, CDR1 is LNHDA and CDR2 SQIVND (reference sequence). V lost 6 bases and J lost 4, with 12 bases in between. The length of the CDR3 is 13 residues. The CDR3 nucleotides read TGTGCCAGTAGCCCGACTAGACTAGAGACCCAGTACTTC. It translates to CASSPTRLETQYF.

The chain uses TRBV7-9 and TRBJ1-1, with D possibly matching TRBD1 (6 bases). Trimming shortened V by 3 bases and J by 0 bases, and 8 bases separated the two germline ends. In germline, CDR1 is SEHNR, CDR2 FQNEAQ (reference sequence). The CDR3 has 14 amino acids. CDR3 sequence: CASSFGGMNTEAFF. In DNA form, the CDR3 reads TGTGCCAGCAGCTTTGGGGGCATGAACACTGAAGCTTTCTTT.

This clone has more than one count but fewer than ten. The chain carries TRBV30 and TRBJ2-1, with unresolved D. This CDR3 is 12 amino acids long. V was cut by 0 bases and J by 3 bases, with 3 bases left in between. Germline loops: CDR1 GTSNPN, CDR2 SVGIG (reference sequence). CDR3 region: CAWSVSYNEQFF. The CDR3, as DNA: TGTGCCTGGAGTGTCAGCTACAATGAGCAGTTCTTC.

The rearrangement joins TRBV19 to TRBJ1-1; D possibly corresponds to TRBD1 (5 bases). Germline V lookup: CDR1 LNHDA, CDR2 SQIVND (reference sequence). This CDR3 has 13 amino acids. The V end lost 7 bases, the J end lost 1 base, and 10 bases lay between the germline ends. Here the CDR3 reads CASTRQGNTEAFF. CDR3 nucleotide sequence: TGTGCCAGTACAAGGCAGGGGAACACTGAAGCTTTCTTT. The entire variable domain, with the rest obtained from reference TRBV19 and TRBJ1-1, is as follows: DGGITQSPKYLFRKEGQNVTLSCEQNLNHDAMYWYRQDPGQGLRLIYYSQIVNDFQKGDIAEGYSVSREKKESFPLTVTSAQKNPTAFYLCASTRQGNTEAFFGQGTRLTVV.

The chain has TRBV19 and TRBJ2-3, with a possible D match to TRBD2 (5 bases). CDR3 length equals 13 residues. Trimming removed 4 bases from V and 7 bases from J, with 12 bases in between. Per germline, CDR1 LNHDA and CDR2 SQIVND (reference sequence). The CDR3 here is CASSNSWENTQYF. In DNA, the CDR3 is TGTGCCAGTAGTAACTCTTGGGAGAATACGCAGTATTTT.

The chain combines TRBV5-1 with TRBJ2-2, with 11 bases aligning to TRBD2. Looked up from germline, CDR1 is SGHRS and CDR2 is YFSETQ. There are 14 residues in the CDR3. V was clipped by 4 bases and J by 7 bases; unmatched bases: 3. The CDR3 loop is CASSKGTSGGELFF. CDR3 DNA sequence: TGCGCCAGCAGCAAAGGGACTAGCGGCGGGGAGCTGTTTTTT. The variable domain in full, with the rest retrieved from reference TRBV5-1 and TRBJ2-2, is KAGVTQTPRYLIKTRGQQVTLSCSPISGHRSVSWYQQTPGQGLQFLFEYFSETQRNKGNFPGRFSGRQFSNSRSEMNVSTLELGDSALYLCASSKGTSGGELFFGEGSRLTVL.

This clone has just a few counts. This chain joins TRBV7-6 and TRBJ1-4, with a weak D call TRBD1 (5 bases). Germline values: CDR1 SGHVS, CDR2 FNYEAQ. Trimming removed 8 bases from V and 7 bases from J, with 11 bases in between. CDR3 length: 12 amino acids. CDR3: CASRDSGEKLFF. CDR3 bases: TGTGCCAGCCGGGACTCGGGTGAAAAACTGTTTTTT.

The J gene is TRBJ1-1, the V gene TRBV6-5; tentatively, D is TRBD1 (6 bases). This CDR3 has 14 amino acids. The V gene lost 3 bases and the J gene lost 8 bases, with 16 bases spanning the gap. The germline gives CDR1 MNHEY, CDR2 SVGAGI. The CDR3 loop is CASSYRQATTEAFF. The CDR3 DNA is TGTGCCAGCAGTTATCGACAGGCTACCACGGAAGCTTTCTTT.

J is TRBJ1-6 and V is TRBV25-1; D gene ambiguous. Germline V CDR1 and CDR2: MGHDK, SYGVNS. The length of the CDR3 is 16 residues. Deletions cut 1 base from V and 4 bases from J, with 11 bases between. Here the CDR3 DNA reads TGTGCCAGCAGTGAATCTAGGATCGATTATAATTCACCCCTCCACTTT. Translated, it gives CASSESRIDYNSPLHF.

J is TRBJ2-7 and V is TRBV4-1, with 9 bases matching TRBD2. Trimming at V came to 4 bases and at J to 2 bases, leaving 12 bases not matched to a gene. The CDR3 contains 17 residues. The V gene's germline CDR1 is MGHRA and CDR2 YSYEKL. Here the CDR3 reads CASSPVLGGRATYEQYF. CDR3 DNA: TGCGCCAGCAGCCCCGTATTGGGCGGGAGGGCGACCTACGAGCAGTACTTC.

The gene calls are TRBV18 and TRBJ2-5; tentatively, D is TRBD2 (5 bases). This CDR3 region has 16 residues. V gave up 0 bases and J gave up 8 bases, with 19 bases separating them. Germline CDR1 is KGHSH and CDR2 is LQKENI. Here the CDR3 DNA reads TGTGCCAGCTCACCACCGGGGAGTGGGCTAACTGGAACCCAGTACTTC. This codes for CASSPPGSGLTGTQYF.

This clone was recorded a few times. The rearrangement joins TRBV30 to TRBJ1-5; D is undetermined. Deletions cut 0 bases from V and 2 bases from J, with 8 bases between. The CDR3 is made up of 14 amino acids. Germline V CDR1 and CDR2: GTSNPN, SVGIG (reference sequence). The DNA of the CDR3 is TGTGCCTGGAGTGTAGTGGGAGGCAATCAGCCCCAGCATTTT. Translation: CAWSVVGGNQPQHF.

The chain is built from TRBV9 and TRBJ2-2, with 7 positions matching TRBD2. V was clipped by 7 bases and J by 6 bases; unmatched bases: 12. The CDR3 sequence is 15 residues long. Germline assignment: CDR1 SGDLS and CDR2 YYNGEE. The CDR3 nucleotides read TGTGCCAGCGGATGGGCGGGAGAGACGGCCGGGGAGCTGTTTTTT. Amino acid sequence: CASGWAGETAGELFF.

The rearrangement uses TRBV6-5 and TRBJ2-4, with 7 nucleotides matching TRBD1. The CDR3 spans 15 residues. The germline CDR1 and CDR2 sequences are MNHEY and SVGAGI. Trimming removed 2 bases from V and 12 bases from J; junction bases left unmatched: 13. The CDR3 loop reads CASSYTSSRGDSQYF. DNA of the CDR3: TGTGCCAGCAGTTACACATCCAGCCGAGGGGACAGTCAGTACTTC.

This chain uses TRBV9 with TRBJ1-3, with TRBD1 identical over 7 bases. There are 18 residues in the CDR3. V dropped 4 bases and J dropped 2; count of bases not matched to a gene: 15. Germline V gene lookup returns CDR1 SGDLS and CDR2 YYNGEE. Here the CDR3 DNA reads TGTGCCAGCAGCACCCGACAGGGAAATCCCCGACCTGGAAACACCATATATTTT. This encodes CASSTRQGNPRPGNTIYF.